This T cell receptor beta chain derives from a study of OX40 agonist ivuxolimab in advanced cancers. Autoimmune disease history or systemic immunosuppression led to patient exclusion. Samples of blood were obtained at baseline, on cycle 4 day 1, and on cycle 7 day 1. Produced via immunoSEQ multiplex PCR; TCRdb's table is partial and in-frame only. The data hold under 65,000 clones, with 75% to 95% observed a single time. This CDR3 contains 13 residues. The J segment lost 2 bases and the V segment lost 5 bases, leaving 3 bases of the junction unmatched. In germline, CDR1 is SGHDT, CDR2 YYEEEE. The clonotype originates from an adult with an advanced solid tumor such as melanoma, head and neck, liver or kidney cancer. This sample comprised CD4+ or CD8+ T cells sorted from blood, obtained in a trial of the OX40 agonist ivuxolimab. The chain joins TRBV5-6 to TRBJ2-7; 8 nucleotides match TRBD1. The CDR3 protein is CASRPQGAYEQYF. CDR3 coding DNA: TGTGCCAGCAGGCCACAGGGGGCCTACGAGCAGTACTTC.